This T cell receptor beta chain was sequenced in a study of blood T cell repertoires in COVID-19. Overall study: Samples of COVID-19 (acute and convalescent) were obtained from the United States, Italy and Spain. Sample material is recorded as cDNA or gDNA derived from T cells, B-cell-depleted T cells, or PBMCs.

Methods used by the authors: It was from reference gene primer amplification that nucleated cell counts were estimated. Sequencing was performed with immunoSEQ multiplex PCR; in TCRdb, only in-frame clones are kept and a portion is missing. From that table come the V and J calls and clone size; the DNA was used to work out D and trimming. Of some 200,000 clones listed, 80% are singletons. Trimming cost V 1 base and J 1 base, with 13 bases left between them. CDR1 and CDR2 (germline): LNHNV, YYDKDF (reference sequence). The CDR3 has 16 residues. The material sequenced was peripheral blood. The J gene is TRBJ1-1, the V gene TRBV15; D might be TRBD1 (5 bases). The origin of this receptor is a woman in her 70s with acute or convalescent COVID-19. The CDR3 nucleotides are TGTGCCACCAGCAGAGCGCCGGACACTTCGAACACTGAAGCTTTCTTT. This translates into CATSRAPDTSNTEAFF.